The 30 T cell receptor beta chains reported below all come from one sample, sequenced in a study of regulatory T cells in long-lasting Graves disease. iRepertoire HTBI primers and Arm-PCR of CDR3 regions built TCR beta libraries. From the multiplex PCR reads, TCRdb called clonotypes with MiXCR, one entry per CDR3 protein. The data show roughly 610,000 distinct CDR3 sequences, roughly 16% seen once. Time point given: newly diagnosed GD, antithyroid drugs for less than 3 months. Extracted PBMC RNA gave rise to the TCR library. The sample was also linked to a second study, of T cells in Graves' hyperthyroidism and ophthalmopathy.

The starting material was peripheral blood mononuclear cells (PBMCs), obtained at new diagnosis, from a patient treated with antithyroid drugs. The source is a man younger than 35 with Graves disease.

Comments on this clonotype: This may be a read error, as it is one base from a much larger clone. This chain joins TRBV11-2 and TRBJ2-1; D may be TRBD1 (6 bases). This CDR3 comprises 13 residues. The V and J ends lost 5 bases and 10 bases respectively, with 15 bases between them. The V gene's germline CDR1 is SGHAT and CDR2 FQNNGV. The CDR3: CASSLIARGEQFF. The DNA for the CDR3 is TGTGCCAGCAGCCTTATCGCCAGGGGCGAGCAGTTCTTC.

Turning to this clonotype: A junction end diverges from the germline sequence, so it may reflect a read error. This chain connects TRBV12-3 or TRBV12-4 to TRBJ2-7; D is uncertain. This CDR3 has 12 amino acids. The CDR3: CAGSLRGYEQYF. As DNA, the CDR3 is TGTGCCGGCAGTTTACGCGGCTACGAGCAATACTTC.

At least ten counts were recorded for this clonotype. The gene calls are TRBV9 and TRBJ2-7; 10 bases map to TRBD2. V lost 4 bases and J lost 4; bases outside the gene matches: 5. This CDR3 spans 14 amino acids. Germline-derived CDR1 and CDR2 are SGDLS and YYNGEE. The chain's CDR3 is CASSLSGRGYEQYF. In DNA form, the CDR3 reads TGTGCCAGCAGCCTGAGCGGGAGGGGTTACGAGCAGTACTTC.

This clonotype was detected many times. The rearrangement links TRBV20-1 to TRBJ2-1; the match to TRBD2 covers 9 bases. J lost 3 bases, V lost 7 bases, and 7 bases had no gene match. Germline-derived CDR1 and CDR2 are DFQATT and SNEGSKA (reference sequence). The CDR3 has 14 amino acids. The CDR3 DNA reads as TGCAGTGTCGCGACTAGCGGAAACTACAATGAGCAGTTCTTC. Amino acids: CSVATSGNYNEQFF.

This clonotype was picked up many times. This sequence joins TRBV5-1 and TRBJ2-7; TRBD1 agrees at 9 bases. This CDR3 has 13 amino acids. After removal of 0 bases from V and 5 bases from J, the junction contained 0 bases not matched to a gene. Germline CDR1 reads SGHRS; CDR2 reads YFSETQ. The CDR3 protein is CASSLGDRDEQYF. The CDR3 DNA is TGCGCCAGCAGCTTGGGGGACAGGGACGAGCAGTACTTC.

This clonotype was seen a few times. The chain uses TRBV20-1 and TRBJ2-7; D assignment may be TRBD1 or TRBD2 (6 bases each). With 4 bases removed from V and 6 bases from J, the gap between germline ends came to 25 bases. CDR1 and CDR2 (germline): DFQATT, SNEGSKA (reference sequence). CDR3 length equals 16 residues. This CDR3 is CSAISPGTGALSEQYF. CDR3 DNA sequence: TGCAGTGCTATAAGCCCGGGGACGGGGGCCCTCTCCGAGCAGTACTTC.

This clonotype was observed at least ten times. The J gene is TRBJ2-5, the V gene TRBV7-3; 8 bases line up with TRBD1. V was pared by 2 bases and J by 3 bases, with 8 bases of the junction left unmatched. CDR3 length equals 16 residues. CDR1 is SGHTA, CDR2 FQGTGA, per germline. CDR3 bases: TGTGCCAGCAGCTTACTTAGCGGACAGGGAAAAGAGACCCAGTACTTC. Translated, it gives CASSLLSGQGKETQYF.

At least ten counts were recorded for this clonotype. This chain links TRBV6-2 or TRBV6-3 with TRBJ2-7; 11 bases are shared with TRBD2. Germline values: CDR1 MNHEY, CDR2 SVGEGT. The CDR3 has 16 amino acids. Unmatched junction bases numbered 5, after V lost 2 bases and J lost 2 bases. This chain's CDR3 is CASSYASGRSAYEQYF. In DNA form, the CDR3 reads TGTGCCAGCAGTTACGCTAGCGGGAGGTCCGCCTACGAGCAGTACTTC.

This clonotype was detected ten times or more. The CDR3 spells CSARDPGSTEAFF. CDR3 sequence (DNA): TGCAGTGCTAGAGATCCAGGGAGCACTGAAGCTTTCTTT. The rearrangement uses TRBV20-1 and TRBJ1-1; TRBD1 is a possible D gene (5 bases). The CDR3 is 13 amino acids. V lost 0 bases, J lost 4 bases, and 9 bases lay in between. CDR1 is DFQATT and CDR2 is SNEGSKA in the germline V gene (reference sequence).

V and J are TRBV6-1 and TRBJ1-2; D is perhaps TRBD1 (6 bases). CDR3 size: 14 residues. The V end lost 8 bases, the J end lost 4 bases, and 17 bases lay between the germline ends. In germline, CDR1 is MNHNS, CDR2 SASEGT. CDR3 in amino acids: CASRRGGTGYGYTF. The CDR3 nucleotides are TGTGCCAGCCGTAGGGGGGGAACTGGCTATGGCTACACCTTC.

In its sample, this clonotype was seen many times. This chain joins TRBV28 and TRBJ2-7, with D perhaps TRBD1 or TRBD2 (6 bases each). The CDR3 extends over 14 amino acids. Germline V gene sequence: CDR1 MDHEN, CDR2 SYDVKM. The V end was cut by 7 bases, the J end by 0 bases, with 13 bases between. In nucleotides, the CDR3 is TGTGCCAGCACCCTAGGGGGGTACTCCTACGAGCAGTACTTC. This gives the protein CASTLGGYSYEQYF.

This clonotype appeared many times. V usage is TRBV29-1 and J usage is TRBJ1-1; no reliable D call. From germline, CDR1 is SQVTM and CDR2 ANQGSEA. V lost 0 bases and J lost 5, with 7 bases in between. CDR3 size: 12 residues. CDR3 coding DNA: TGCAGCGTTGAAGATCGGCAGACTGAAGCTTTCTTT. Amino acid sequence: CSVEDRQTEAFF.

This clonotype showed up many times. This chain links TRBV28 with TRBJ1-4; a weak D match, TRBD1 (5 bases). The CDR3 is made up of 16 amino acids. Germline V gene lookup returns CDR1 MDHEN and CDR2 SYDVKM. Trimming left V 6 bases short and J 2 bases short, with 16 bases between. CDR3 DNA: TGTGCCAGCAGCCCTGCGGGAGAGGGGACTAATGAAAAACTGTTTTTT. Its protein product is CASSPAGEGTNEKLFF.

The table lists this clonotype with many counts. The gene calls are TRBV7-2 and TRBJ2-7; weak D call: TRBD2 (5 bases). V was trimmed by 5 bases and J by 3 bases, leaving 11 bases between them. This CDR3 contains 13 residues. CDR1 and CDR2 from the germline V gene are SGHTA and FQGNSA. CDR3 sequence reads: CASSTDGNYEQYF. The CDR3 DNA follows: TGTGCCAGCAGCACCGACGGGAACTACGAGCAGTACTTC.

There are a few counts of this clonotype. Here the CDR3 reads CASTPGVAGYEQYF. The CDR3 region has the DNA TGCGCCAGCACTCCGGGGGTAGCAGGGTACGAGCAGTACTTC. V gene TRBV10-2 combines with J gene TRBJ2-7, with D perhaps TRBD2 (6 bases). This CDR3 comprises 14 residues. The V gene lost 7 bases and the J gene lost 4 bases, with 17 bases spanning the gap. Germline CDR1 and CDR2: WSHSY and SAAADI.

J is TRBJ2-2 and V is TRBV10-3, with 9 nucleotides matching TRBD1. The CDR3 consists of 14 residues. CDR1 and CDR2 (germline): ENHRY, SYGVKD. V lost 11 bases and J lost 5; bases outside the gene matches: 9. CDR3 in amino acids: CASCRDRETGELFF. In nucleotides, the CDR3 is TGTGCCTCGTGCCGGGACAGGGAGACCGGGGAGCTGTTTTTT.

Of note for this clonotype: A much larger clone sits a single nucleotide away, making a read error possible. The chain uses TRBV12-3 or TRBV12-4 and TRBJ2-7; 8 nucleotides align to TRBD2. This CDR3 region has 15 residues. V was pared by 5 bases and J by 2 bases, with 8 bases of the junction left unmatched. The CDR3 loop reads CASSGVGTRAYEQYF. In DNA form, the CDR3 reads TGTGCCAGCAGTGGCGTCGGGACTAGAGCCTACGAGCAGTACTTC.

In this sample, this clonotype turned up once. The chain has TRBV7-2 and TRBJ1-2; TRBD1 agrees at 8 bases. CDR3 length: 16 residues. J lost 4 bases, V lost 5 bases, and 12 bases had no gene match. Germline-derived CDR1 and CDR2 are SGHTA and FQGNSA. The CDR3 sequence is CASSKIGQGFTYGYTF. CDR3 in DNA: TGTGCCAGCAGCAAAATCGGACAGGGATTCACCTATGGCTACACCTTC. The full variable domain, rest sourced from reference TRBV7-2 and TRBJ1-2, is GAGVSQSPSNKVTEKGKDVELRCDPISGHTALYWYRQSLGQGLEFLIYFQGNSAPDKSGLPSDRFSAERTGGSVSTLTIQRTQQEDSAVYLCASSKIGQGFTYGYTFGSGTRLTVV.

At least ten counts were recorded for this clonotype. The CDR3 here is CASFVGMDTEAFF. CDR3 nucleotide sequence: TGTGCCAGCTTTGTGGGGATGGACACTGAAGCTTTCTTT. The chain has TRBV28 and TRBJ1-1; no clear D gene. Germline V gene lookup returns CDR1 MDHEN and CDR2 SYDVKM. The CDR3 runs 13 residues. V was cut by 8 bases and J by 3 bases, with 13 bases left in between.

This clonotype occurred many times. CDR3: CASSDSFSYEQYF. The CDR3 nucleotides are TGTGCCAGCAGTGACAGCTTCTCCTACGAGCAGTACTTC. The V call is TRBV2, the J call TRBJ2-7; no definite D call. V dropped 3 bases and J dropped 0 bases, with 6 bases sitting between them. CDR3 length equals 13 residues. Germline V CDR1 and CDR2: SNHLY, FYNNEI. Full variable domain (outside the CDR3, taken from reference TRBV2 and TRBJ2-7): EPEVTQTPSHQVTQMGQEVILRCVPISNHLYFYWYRQILGQKVEFLVSFYNNEISEKSEIFDDQFSVERPDGSNFTLKIRSTKLEDSAMYFCASSDSFSYEQYFGPGTRLTVT.

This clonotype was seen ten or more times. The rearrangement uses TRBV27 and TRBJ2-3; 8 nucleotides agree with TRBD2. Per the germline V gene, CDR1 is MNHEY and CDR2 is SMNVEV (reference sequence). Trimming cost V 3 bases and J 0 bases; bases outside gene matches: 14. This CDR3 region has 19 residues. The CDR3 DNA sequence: TGTGCCAGCAGTTTGGTGGGCGGGAGGCTTGGTGGGAGCACAGATACGCAGTATTTT. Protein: CASSLVGGRLGGSTDTQYF.

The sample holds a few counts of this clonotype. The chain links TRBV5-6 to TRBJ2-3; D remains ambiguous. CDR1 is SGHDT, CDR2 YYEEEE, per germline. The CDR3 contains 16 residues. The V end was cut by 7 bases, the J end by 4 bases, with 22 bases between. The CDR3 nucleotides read TGTGCCAGCTATCGAATACACCTTTTAGACCCAGATACGCAGTATTTT. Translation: CASYRIHLLDPDTQYF.

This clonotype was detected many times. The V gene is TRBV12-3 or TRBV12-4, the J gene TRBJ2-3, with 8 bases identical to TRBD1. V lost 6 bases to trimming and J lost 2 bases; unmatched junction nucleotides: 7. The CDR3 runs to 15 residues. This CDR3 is CASRTRDRPTDTQYF. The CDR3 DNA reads TGTGCCAGCAGGACCCGGGACAGGCCCACAGATACGCAGTATTTT.

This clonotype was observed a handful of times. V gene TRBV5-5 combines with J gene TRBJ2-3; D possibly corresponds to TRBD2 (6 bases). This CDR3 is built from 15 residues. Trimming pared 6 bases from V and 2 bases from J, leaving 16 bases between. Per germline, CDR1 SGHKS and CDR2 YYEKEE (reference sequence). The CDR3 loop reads CASTYSGNPTDTQYF. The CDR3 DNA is TGTGCCAGCACTTATAGCGGCAACCCCACAGATACGCAGTATTTT.

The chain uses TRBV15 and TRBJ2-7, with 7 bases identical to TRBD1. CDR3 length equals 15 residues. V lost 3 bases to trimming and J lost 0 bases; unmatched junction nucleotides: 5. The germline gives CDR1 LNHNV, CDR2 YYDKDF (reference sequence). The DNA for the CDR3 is TGTGCCACCAGCAGTGACCGGGACAGCTCCTACGAGCAGTACTTC. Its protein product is CATSSDRDSSYEQYF.

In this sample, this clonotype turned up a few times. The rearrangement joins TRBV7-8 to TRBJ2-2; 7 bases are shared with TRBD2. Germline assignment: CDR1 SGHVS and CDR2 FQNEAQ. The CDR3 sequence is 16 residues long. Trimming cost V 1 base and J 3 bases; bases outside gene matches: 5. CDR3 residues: CASSLGLAVYTGELFF. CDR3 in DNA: TGTGCCAGCAGCTTAGGGCTAGCGGTCTACACCGGGGAGCTGTTTTTT. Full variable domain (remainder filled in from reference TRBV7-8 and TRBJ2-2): GAGVSQSPRYKVAKRGQDVALRCDPISGHVSLFWYQQALGQGPEFLTYFQNEAQLDKSGLPSDRFFAERPEGSVSTLKIQRTQQEDSAVYLCASSLGLAVYTGELFFGEGSRLTVL.

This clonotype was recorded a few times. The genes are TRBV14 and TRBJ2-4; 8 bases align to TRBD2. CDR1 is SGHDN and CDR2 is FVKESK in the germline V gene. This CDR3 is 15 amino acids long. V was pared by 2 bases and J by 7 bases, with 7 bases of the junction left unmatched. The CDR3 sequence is CASSQQPGGPNIQYF. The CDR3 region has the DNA TGTGCCAGCAGCCAACAACCGGGAGGGCCGAACATTCAGTACTTC.

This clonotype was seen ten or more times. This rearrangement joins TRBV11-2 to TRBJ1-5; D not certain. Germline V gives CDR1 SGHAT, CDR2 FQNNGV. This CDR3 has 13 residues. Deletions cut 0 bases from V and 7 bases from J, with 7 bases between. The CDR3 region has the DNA TGTGCCAGCAGCTTAGAGCACGGGCAGCCCCAGCATTTT. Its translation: CASSLEHGQPQHF.

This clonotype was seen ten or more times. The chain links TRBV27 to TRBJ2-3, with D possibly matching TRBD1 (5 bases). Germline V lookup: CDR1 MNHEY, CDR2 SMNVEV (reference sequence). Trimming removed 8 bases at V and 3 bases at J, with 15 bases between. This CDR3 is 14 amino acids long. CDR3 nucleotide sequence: TGTGCCAGCCAGAGACAGTATCCGACAGATACGCAGTATTTT. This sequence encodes CASQRQYPTDTQYF.

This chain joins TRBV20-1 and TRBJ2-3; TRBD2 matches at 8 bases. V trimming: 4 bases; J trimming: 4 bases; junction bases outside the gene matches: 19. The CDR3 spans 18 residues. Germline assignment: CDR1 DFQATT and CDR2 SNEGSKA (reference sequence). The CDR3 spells CSANEFLIKAGVADTQYF. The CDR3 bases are TGCAGTGCTAATGAGTTCCTAATTAAAGCGGGAGTCGCAGATACGCAGTATTTT.